The clone carrying this T cell receptor beta chain occurred a few times. The antigen remains undetermined. The data were taken from a study of T cell repertoires in cytomegalovirus infection. Study outcomes and limitations: People with CMV and the relevant HLA were identified by cumulative public TCR beta family frequency.

TCRdb fed the reads into MiXCR, producing one record per CDR3 protein. The sample records about 130,000 distinct CDR3 sequences, approximately 8.8% being singletons. With 3 bases clipped from V and 7 bases from J, the junction kept 5 bases outside the gene matches. CDR1 MDHEN and CDR2 SYDVKM come from the germline V gene. CDR3 length: 15 residues. Material for sequencing was PBMCs. This clonotype was obtained from a human donor in good health (CMV status not recorded). Some clones in this sample may be carry-over from other donors' samples. The rearrangement uses TRBV28 and TRBJ1-4; 10 bases line up with TRBD1. The chain's CDR3 is CASSFYDRGREKLFF. In nucleotides, the CDR3 is TGTGCCAGCAGTTTCTATGACAGGGGGCGTGAAAAACTGTTTTTT. Based on the CDR3 plus reference TRBV28 and TRBJ1-4, the full variable domain is DVKVTQSSRYLVKRTGEKVFLECVQDMDHENMFWYRQDPGLGLRLIYFSYDVKMKEKGDIPEGYSVSREKKERFSLILESASTNQTSMYLCASSFYDRGREKLFFGSGTQLSVL.